The rows below give T cell receptor beta chains drawn from one sample of a study of blood T cell repertoires in COVID-19. Repertoires were generated with immunoSEQ multiplex PCR, while TCRdb's copy carries only in-frame clones and drops some. The sample carries some 220,000 clones, approximately 80% recorded once. Sequencing was done on a sample of peripheral blood. Source of these receptors: a woman in her fifties or sixties with active or convalescent COVID-19. CDR3s include the opening cysteine and the closing phenylalanine or tryptophan. The D gene is left open where the match is weak. Some rows mark clone size as missing; the rest say once, few, many or name a class of expanded clone.

D: NA; J: TRBJ2-5; V: TRBV6-5; size: NA; length: 12; CDR3: CASRNRVKTQYF; DNA: TGTGCCAGCAGAAACAGGGTTAAGACCCAGTACTTC
D: NA; J: TRBJ2-2; V: TRBV2; size: NA; length: 15; CDR3: CASSPTRTNTGELFF; DNA: TGTGCCAGCAGTCCGACTAGGACGAACACCGGGGAGCTGTTTTTT
D: NA; J: TRBJ1-4; V: TRBV19; size: NA; length: 11; CDR3: CASSRSEKLFF; DNA: TGTGCCAGTAGTAGAAGCGAAAAACTGTTTTTT
D: TRBD1; J: TRBJ2-3; V: TRBV28; size: once; length: 16; CDR3: CASSLSGQGAIDTQYF; DNA: TGTGCCAGCAGTTTATCCGGACAGGGGGCAATAGATACGCAGTATTTT
D: NA; J: TRBJ1-4; V: TRBV3-1/TRBV3-2; size: NA; length: 14; CDR3: CASETAGRSEKLFF; DNA: TGTGCCAGCGAAACGGCAGGGAGGAGTGAAAAACTGTTTTTT
D: NA; J: TRBJ1-1; V: TRBV7-9; size: NA; length: 14; CDR3: CASSFLTDNTEAFF; DNA: TGTGCCAGCAGCTTCCTGACAGATAACACTGAAGCTTTCTTT
D: NA; J: TRBJ2-7; V: TRBV30; size: NA; length: 12; CDR3: CAWSVQGNEQYF; DNA: TGTGCCTGGAGTGTGCAGGGGAACGAGCAGTACTTC
D: NA; J: TRBJ2-5; V: TRBV7-8; size: NA; length: 16; CDR3: CASSSVPAPRGETQYF; DNA: TGTGCCAGCAGCTCCGTTCCCGCCCCCCGCGGGGAGACCCAGTACTTC
D: TRBD1; J: TRBJ2-3; V: TRBV5-4; size: NA; length: 16; CDR3: CASSYLLGQGEDTQYF; DNA: TGTGCCAGCAGCTACTTACTGGGACAGGGAGAAGATACGCAGTATTTT
D: NA; J: TRBJ2-3; V: TRBV9; size: once; length: 15; CDR3: CASSARGGATDTQYF; DNA: TGTGCCAGCAGCGCGAGGGGCGGGGCCACAGATACGCAGTATTTT
D: TRBD2; J: TRBJ2-1; V: TRBV9; size: NA; length: 15; CDR3: CASSATSGSYHEQFF; DNA: TGTGCCAGCAGCGCGACTAGCGGGAGTTACCATGAGCAGTTCTTC
D: TRBD1; J: TRBJ2-4; V: TRBV30; size: NA; length: 12; CDR3: CAGGTGENIQYF; DNA: TGTGCCGGCGGGACAGGGGAAAACATTCAGTACTTC
D: NA; J: TRBJ1-3; V: TRBV2; size: NA; length: 15; CDR3: CASSVDGSSGNTIYF; DNA: TGTGCCAGCAGTGTGGACGGGAGCTCTGGAAACACCATATATTTT
D: TRBD1; J: TRBJ2-7; V: TRBV15; size: NA; length: 16; CDR3: CATSREGGTGGYEQYF; DNA: TGTGCCACCAGCAGAGAAGGGGGTACAGGGGGCTACGAGCAGTACTTC
D: NA; J: TRBJ1-2; V: TRBV4-2; size: NA; length: 16; CDR3: CASSPELHEASYGYTF; DNA: TGTGCCAGCAGTCCGGAGCTCCACGAAGCATCCTATGGCTACACCTTC
D: NA; J: TRBJ1-2; V: TRBV6-5; size: NA; length: 15; CDR3: CASRQTVLTGYGYTF; DNA: TGTGCCAGCAGGCAGACAGTCCTAACGGGCTATGGCTACACCTTC
D: NA; J: TRBJ1-2; V: TRBV4-2; size: NA; length: 14; CDR3: CASSQSGDSYGYTF; DNA: TGTGCCAGCAGCCAAAGCGGGGACTCTTACGGCTACACCTTC
D: TRBD2; J: TRBJ2-3; V: TRBV9; size: NA; length: 15; CDR3: CASSILAGPTDTQYF; DNA: TGTGCCAGCAGCATATTAGCGGGGCCGACAGATACGCAGTATTTT
D: TRBD1; J: TRBJ1-2; V: TRBV28; size: NA; length: 17; CDR3: CASRGPGQGVWYYGYTF; DNA: TGTGCCAGCAGGGGACCGGGACAGGGGGTGTGGTACTATGGCTACACCTTC
D: NA; J: TRBJ2-4; V: TRBV4-1; size: NA; length: 13; CDR3: CASSPTGGPSSNF; DNA: TGCGCCAGCAGCCCAACGGGCGGGCCCTCATCGAACTTC
D: NA; J: TRBJ2-5; V: TRBV2; size: once; length: 13; CDR3: CASSENSQETQYF; DNA: TGTGCCAGCAGTGAAAACAGCCAAGAGACCCAGTACTTC
D: TRBD1; J: TRBJ2-3; V: TRBV29-1; size: NA; length: 14; CDR3: CSASYGQGSDTQYF; DNA: TGCAGCGCGTCCTACGGACAGGGGTCAGATACGCAGTATTTT
D: TRBD1; J: TRBJ1-6; V: TRBV10-2; size: NA; length: 17; CDR3: CASSPRDRGGDNSPLHF; DNA: TGCGCCAGCAGTCCTAGGGACAGGGGTGGGGATAATTCACCCCTCCACTTT